This T cell receptor (beta chain) was observed in a study of CXCR3-negative and CXCR3-positive naive CD8 T cells (dated by TCRdb to about 2019). At the level of the whole study: About 150 million TRB reads were obtained in total, roughly 1.5 +/- 0.3 million reads per library. Diversity and physicochemical repertoire analyses covered over 10 donors pooled from two independent experiments. Naive subsets from several donors and memory cells from 3 donors were included in the TRBV-TRBJ cluster analysis. Overall results and qualifications from the work: Naive CXCR3-negative and CXCR3-positive cells from the same donor showed similar TRBV-TRBJ usage, whereas memory cells showed distinct patterns. Because surface CD5, which is linked to self-reactivity in mice, was comparable between the naive subsets, TCR interaction strength was also inferred from the physicochemical properties of TRB CDR3s. Comparably high repertoire diversity was found in both naive subsets, whereas much lower repertoire diversity was found in memory CD8+ T cells. Compared with CXCR3-negative naive cells, CXCR3-positive naive cells had TRB CDR3s with higher hydrophobicity (lower Kidera factor 4), lower energy, and higher strength and volume indices. Because CXCR3 expression was partially decreased after cryopreservation, freshly isolated PBMCs were used for most assays.

Turning to this clonotype: Its antigen specificity is not known.

These reads were obtained on a NextSeq 550. The Human TCR Profiling Kit (MiLaboratory) was used to make UMI-labeled 5' RACE TRB cDNA libraries. The full amount of extracted RNA was used for cDNA synthesis, and the full amount of resulting cDNA was used for PCR amplification. Libraries were prepared in parallel using an identical number of PCR cycles. The paper's data handling went like this. With a requirement of at least two reads per UMI, MIGEC and MiXCR extracted about 56,000 +/- 9,600 unique UMI-labeled TRB cDNA molecules per library. An average of approximately 40,000 +/- 10,000 functional in-frame TRB CDR3 nucleotide clonotypes without stop codons was found per library. After downsampling to 5000 UMI-labeled TRB molecules per sample, diversity metrics such as normalized Shannon-Wiener and Chao1 were calculated in VDJtools. VDJtools computed clonotype-size-weighted physicochemical properties of the central five CDR3 residues: interaction energy, strength, volume and Kidera factor 4. Based on TCRdb reprocessing of the reads, there is one entry per CDR3 protein sequence, and DNA is missing. The V and J calls shown here were made by TCRdb, not taken from the authors' results. The sample's table covers approximately 96,000 distinct CDR3 sequences. The ten largest clones capture approximately 1% of the sample.

Each CD8+ T cell subset was flow-sorted in triplicate, and 300,000 to 350,000 cells per subset were placed directly into RLT lysis buffer. To keep memory contaminants out, a stringent definition of naive CD8+ T cells was applied: CD45RO-CCR7+CD27+CD95-. Peripheral blood mononuclear cells were isolated from buffy coats by standard density gradient centrifugation. A FACSAria III was used to flow-sort naive CD8+ T cells into CXCR3-negative and CXCR3-positive populations. Total RNA was extracted from sorted cells using an RNeasy Mini Kit. The sample was naive CXCR3+ CD8+ T cells from blood. The cell subset or site label here, explained by the study, means: CD45RO-CCR7+CD27+CD95- naive CD8+ T cells expressing CXCR3 (TNR3+). The sequence was obtained from a human donor in good health. Some clones in this sample may be carry-over from other donors' samples.

CDR3 protein: CASSPWTRRDTQYF. The chain uses TRBV13 and TRBJ2-3; checking the TCRdb D call of TRBD2 is not possible without DNA. Taken from cysteine to phenylalanine, the CDR3 has 14 residues. DNA was not recorded. CDR1 and CDR2 are drawn from the germline V gene (reference sequence): PRHDT, FYEKMQ.